This entry lists 8 T cell receptor beta chains sequenced from one sample in a study of cytomegalovirus exposure and HLA in healthy donors (TCRdb year 2017). Receptors were amplified or captured by the immunoSEQ multiplex PCR assay. A mixture of 60 forward primers for TCR Vbeta segments and 13 reverse primers for TCR Jbeta segments was used in the multiplex PCR. Drawn from immuneACCESS, this table holds only the in-frame rearrangements with V and J called that TCRdb kept. Clones are partly lost; checked studies trace under half to an unresolved V gene and leave the rest unexplained. This sample comprises about 200,000 clones, around 79% of them detected only once. 3.5% to 5% of the sample is in the top ten clones. Specimen: PBMCs. The receptors derive from a woman aged 25 to 39 in good health and CMV-seropositive.

The V gene is TRBV7-2, the J gene TRBJ2-1; the match to TRBD2 covers 9 bases. The CDR3 contains 16 residues. V lost 0 bases, J lost 7 bases, and 7 bases stayed unmatched. Germline V gene lookup returns CDR1 SGHTA and CDR2 FQGNSA. DNA for the CDR3: TGTGCCAGCAGCTTAGCGACCAGCGGGGGGTGGAATGAGCAGTTCTTC. Protein product: CASSLATSGGWNEQFF.

This clone turned up a few times. The chain recombines TRBV6-5 with TRBJ2-7; D not certain. This CDR3 comprises 15 residues. V was cut by 5 bases and J by 5 bases, with 19 bases left in between. CDR1 is MNHEY, CDR2 SVGAGI, per germline. CDR3 sequence: CASSRPGYSMDEQYF. CDR3 sequence (DNA): TGTGCCAGCAGTCGTCCCGGTTATAGTATGGACGAGCAGTACTTC.

The chain links TRBV11-3 to TRBJ2-7; possible D gene TRBD2, 6 bases. The germline V gene encodes CDR1 SGHNT and CDR2 YENEEA. Trimming cost V 0 bases and J 2 bases, with 8 bases left between them. CDR3 length equals 14 residues. The CDR3 here is CASSLDGEAYEQYF. Written as DNA, the CDR3 is TGTGCCAGCAGCTTAGACGGGGAGGCCTACGAGCAGTACTTC. Using reference TRBV11-3 and TRBJ2-7 for the parts outside the CDR3, the full variable domain is EAGVVQSPRYKIIEKKQPVAFWCNPISGHNTLYWYLQNLGQGPELLIRYENEEAVDDSQLPKDRFSAERLKGVDSTLKIQPAELGDSAVYLCASSLDGEAYEQYFGPGTRLTVT.

The chain has TRBV6-5 and TRBJ1-1; tentatively, D is TRBD1 (5 bases). Germline CDR1 and CDR2: MNHEY and SVGAGI. Trimming took off 6 bases at V and 6 bases at J, with 14 bases between the two ends. The CDR3 is made up of 13 amino acids. CDR3 nucleotides: TGTGCCAGCAGCTTCAGGGTTTGGGCTGAAGCTTTCTTT. This codes for CASSFRVWAEAFF.

V is TRBV28 and J is TRBJ2-5; D may be TRBD2 (5 bases). The CDR3 loop spans 14 amino acids. Germline assignment: CDR1 MDHEN and CDR2 SYDVKM. V gave up 3 bases and J gave up 5 bases, with 13 bases separating them. The CDR3 region is CASSFFSGGETQYF. CDR3 DNA sequence: TGTGCCAGCAGTTTTTTTTCGGGCGGGGAGACCCAGTACTTC.

CDR3 residues: CASSPFPGYYGYTF. CDR3 sequence (DNA): TGTGCCAGCTCACCGTTTCCGGGATACTATGGCTACACCTTC. The rearrangement links TRBV18 to TRBJ1-2; D is unresolved. Per the germline V gene, CDR1 is KGHSH and CDR2 is LQKENI. Trimming pared 3 bases from V and 3 bases from J, leaving 11 bases between. This CDR3 spans 14 amino acids.

This clone was seen only a few times. This chain connects TRBV10-2 to TRBJ2-5, with D tentatively TRBD1 (7 bases). The CDR3 is made up of 14 amino acids. Germline V lookup: CDR1 WSHSY, CDR2 SAAADI. V shed 2 bases and J shed 3 bases, with 10 bases lying between them. CDR3 residues: CASSEGGTEETQYF. CDR3 nucleotides: TGCGCCAGCAGTGAGGGCGGGACAGAAGAGACCCAGTACTTC.

This clone turned up a few times. V usage is TRBV4-1 and J usage is TRBJ2-4, with 7 bases lining up with TRBD1. This CDR3 has 17 residues. The V gene's germline CDR1 is MGHRA and CDR2 YSYEKL. The junction had 8 bases not matched to a gene; V was cut back by 1 base and J by 2 bases. CDR3 sequence reads: CASSQGQGLQSKNIQYF. CDR3 nucleotide sequence: TGCGCCAGCAGCCAAGGACAGGGCTTACAATCCAAAAACATTCAGTACTTC.